These T cell receptor beta chains were read from a single sample in a study of Ad26.COV2.S vaccination and SARS-CoV-2 variants. The assay was immunoSEQ multiplex PCR, and TCRdb's table has in-frame clones only and misses some. The table includes about 400,000 clones, roughly 90% detected once. Source: peripheral blood, taken in a trial of Ad26.COV2.S vaccine versus placebo. These receptor sequences come from a person between 18 and 59 years old who received the Ad26.COV2.S COVID-19 vaccine or a placebo. The CDR3 runs from the conserved cysteine through the conserved F or W. Each record gives: J gene, V gene, CDR3 protein.

TRBJ2-1 | TRBV7-2 | CASSYDVPGLGNEQFF
TRBJ1-1 | TRBV30 | CACPRQGRSTEAFF
TRBJ1-2 | TRBV28 | CASSLKVGANYGYTF
TRBJ2-3 | TRBV6-2/TRBV6-3 | CASSYGDSDTQYF
TRBJ2-2 | TRBV11-1 | CASSRQGINTGELFF
TRBJ2-7 | TRBV7-8 | CASSLRGPNEQYF
TRBJ2-6 | TRBV7-8 | CASSLTGAGANVLTF
TRBJ1-1 | TRBV19 | CASSIVAGGTEAFF
TRBJ2-7 | TRBV20-1 | CRPGNTYEQYF
TRBJ2-7 | TRBV30 | CAWRGGYYEQYF
TRBJ1-4 | TRBV27 | CASSPPQGQGAPTNEKLFF
TRBJ2-7 | TRBV5-4 | CASSLGDKYEQYF
TRBJ2-7 | TRBV5-1 | CASSLGQTTIGRSYEQYF
TRBJ2-7 | TRBV27 | CASSLSGASYEQYF
TRBJ1-6 | TRBV12-3/TRBV12-4 | CASSLRQGSPLHF
TRBJ2-3 | TRBV4-3 | CASSHSTPGQGYTDTQYF
TRBJ2-5 | TRBV12-3/TRBV12-4 | CASSFWGQETQYF
TRBJ2-7 | TRBV7-2 | CASSLGWTGLTSGGVDF
TRBJ1-3 | TRBV4-3 | CASSHNLNSGNTIYF
TRBJ1-2 | TRBV24-1 | CATSDLRAGGYGYTF
TRBJ2-2 | TRBV5-4 | CASRDGLAVNTGELFF
TRBJ1-1 | TRBV19 | CASSMGQNTEAFF
TRBJ1-1 | TRBV18 | CASSRRGGRPPEAFF
TRBJ2-7 | TRBV28 | CASRSNRGEYF
TRBJ1-2 | TRBV30 | CAGAGGREGYTF
TRBJ2-2 | TRBV6-6 | CASSPSAVAGELFF
TRBJ2-7 | TRBV7-2 | CASSYPAGGPPYEQYF
TRBJ2-5 | TRBV27 | CAAKPQEETQYF
TRBJ2-1 | TRBV7-9 | CASSRWRGENEQFF
TRBJ2-2 | TRBV18 | CASSLPTGELFF
TRBJ2-7 | TRBV6-6 | CASSYFRLGGNEQYF
TRBJ1-2 | TRBV7-6 | CASSPLHSPSYGYTF
TRBJ1-2 | TRBV28 | CASSLHGQGGNGYTF
TRBJ2-4 | TRBV6-2/TRBV6-3 | CASSPGANRLAKNIQYF
TRBJ1-3 | TRBV28 | CASSFARNSGNTIYF
TRBJ1-4 | TRBV27 | CASSKLQGVGEKLFF
TRBJ1-2 | TRBV5-6 | CASSLREVDGYTF
TRBJ1-5 | TRBV12-3/TRBV12-4 | CASIGANQPQHF
TRBJ2-2 | TRBV19 | CASSATGGTGELFF
TRBJ2-1 | TRBV7-2 | CASSLGPGTGYNEQFF
TRBJ1-1 | TRBV4-3 | CASSQEHRGLVGTEAFF
TRBJ2-2 | TRBV19 | CASSRGPTGANTGELFF